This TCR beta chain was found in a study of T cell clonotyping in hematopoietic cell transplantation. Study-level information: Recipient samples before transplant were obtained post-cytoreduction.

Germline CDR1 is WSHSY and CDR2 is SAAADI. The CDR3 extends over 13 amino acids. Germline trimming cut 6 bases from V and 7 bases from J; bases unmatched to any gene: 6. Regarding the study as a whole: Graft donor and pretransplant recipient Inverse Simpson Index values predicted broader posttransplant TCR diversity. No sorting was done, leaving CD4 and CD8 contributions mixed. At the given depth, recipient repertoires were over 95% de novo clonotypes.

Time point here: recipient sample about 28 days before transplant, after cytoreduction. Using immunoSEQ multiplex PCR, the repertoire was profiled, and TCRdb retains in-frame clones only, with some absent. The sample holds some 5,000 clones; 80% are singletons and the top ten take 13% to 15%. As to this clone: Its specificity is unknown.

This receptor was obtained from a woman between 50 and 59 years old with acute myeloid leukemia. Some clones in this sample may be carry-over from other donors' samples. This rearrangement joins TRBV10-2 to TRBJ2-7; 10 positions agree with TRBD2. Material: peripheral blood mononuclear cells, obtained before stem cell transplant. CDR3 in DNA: TGCGCCAGCAGCAGCGGGAGGGTGGGGGAGCAGTACTTC. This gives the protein CASSSGRVGEQYF.